These 19 T cell receptor beta chains share one sample of origin, sequenced in a study of CD8+CD57+ T cells in acquired aplastic anemia. Both TCR beta VDJ combination and CDR3 sequence profiling were carried out. Genomic DNA was the template for this profiling. TCRdb reprocessed the reads via MiXCR and lists one record per CDR3 protein. This sample carries roughly 170,000 distinct CDR3 sequences, roughly 50% of them seen once, and the ten largest clones take around 13%. Patients chosen for sequencing had CD8+CD57+ cells that had expanded, as shown by flow cytometry. The sample was sorted CD4+, CD8+, or CD8+CD57+ T cells (not recorded which) from PBMCs. These receptors were obtained from a human donor with aplastic anemia.

The V call is TRBV28, the J call TRBJ2-7; 7 bases are shared with TRBD1. This CDR3 is built from 15 residues. The J segment lost 0 bases and the V segment lost 6 bases, leaving 8 bases of the junction unmatched. Germline assignment: CDR1 MDHEN and CDR2 SYDVKM. The CDR3 here is CASRIDRASSYEQYF. The CDR3 DNA reads TGTGCCAGCAGGATTGACAGGGCGAGCTCCTACGAGCAGTACTTC.

The DNA of the CDR3 is TGTGCCAGCAGTTACCCCCCTACTAGCGGGTTTAGCACAGATACGCAGTATTTT. Translating gives CASSYPPTSGFSTDTQYF. The rearrangement uses TRBV6-5 and TRBJ2-3; 9 bases agree with TRBD2. This CDR3 comprises 18 residues. Germline-derived CDR1 and CDR2 are MNHEY and SVGAGI. J lost 0 bases, V lost 2 bases, and 9 bases had no gene match.

V gene TRBV12-3 or TRBV12-4 combines with J gene TRBJ1-1; D unresolved. CDR3 length: 14 residues. V was clipped by 0 bases and J by 2 bases, with 7 bases between them. In nucleotides, the CDR3 is TGTGCCAGCAGTTTAGCAGGGAGTAACACTGAAGCTTTCTTT. It translates to CASSLAGSNTEAFF.

The CDR3 region has the DNA TGCGCCAGCAGCTCGGGGGACCGTCGCCGGGAAAATTCACCCCTCCACTTT. Translating it yields CASSSGDRRRENSPLHF. The V and J genes are TRBV5-1 and TRBJ1-6; TRBD1 might be the D (5 bases). This CDR3 contains 17 residues. Trimming took off 3 bases at V and 7 bases at J, with 20 bases between the two ends. Germline V lookup: CDR1 SGHRS, CDR2 YFSETQ.

This clonotype came up many times. The rearrangement joins TRBV7-8 to TRBJ2-7, with TRBD2 matching 13 bases. V lost 2 bases to trimming and J lost 2 bases; unmatched junction nucleotides: 0. The CDR3 is 15 amino acids. Per the germline V gene, CDR1 is SGHVS and CDR2 is FQNEAQ. This CDR3 reads CASSLTSGGAYEQYF. Here the CDR3 DNA reads TGTGCCAGCAGCTTAACTAGCGGGGGGGCCTACGAGCAGTACTTC.

V usage is TRBV7-7 and J usage is TRBJ2-5; 7 bases are shared with TRBD2. The CDR3 totals 13 residues. Germline V CDR1 and CDR2: SSHAT, FNYEAQ (reference sequence). In DNA form, the CDR3 reads TGTGCTAGCGGCCCCGGACTAGGAGAGCCCCTGTACTTC. Its protein product is CASGPGLGEPLYF.

This clonotype was counted many times. The chain carries TRBV28 and TRBJ1-2; 7 nucleotides match TRBD1. CDR1 and CDR2 (germline): MDHEN, SYDVKM. The CDR3 loop spans 14 amino acids. V was clipped by 4 bases and J by 8 bases; unmatched bases: 10. The CDR3 sequence is CASSSRPDREGYTF. CDR3 nucleotides: TGTGCCAGCAGTTCCCGTCCAGACAGGGAAGGCTACACCTTC.

The gene calls are TRBV15 and TRBJ2-1; 10 nucleotides align to TRBD2. The germline gives CDR1 LNHNV, CDR2 YYDKDF (reference sequence). With 3 bases clipped from V and 2 bases from J, the junction kept 4 bases outside the gene matches. The CDR3 totals 16 residues. The CDR3 DNA follows: TGTGCCACCAGCAGCAGCGGGGGGGTCACCTACAATGAGCAGTTCTTC. Encoded protein: CATSSSGGVTYNEQFF.

The genes are TRBV9 and TRBJ2-7; D possibly corresponds to TRBD2 (5 bases). Trimming cost V 0 bases and J 6 bases, with 13 bases left between them. From germline, CDR1 is SGDLS and CDR2 YYNGEE. This CDR3 comprises 14 residues. CDR3 sequence: CASSVGGSEGEQYF. As DNA, the CDR3 is TGTGCCAGCAGCGTAGGGGGATCTGAGGGCGAGCAGTACTTC.

This chain links TRBV6-1 with TRBJ2-1; D uncertain. This CDR3 is 16 amino acids long. Looked up from germline, CDR1 is MNHNS and CDR2 is SASEGT. Trimming took off 6 bases at V and 1 base at J, with 16 bases between the two ends. The CDR3 region has the DNA TGTGCCAGCAGCCGGAGTGGTTTGACATCCTACAATGAGCAGTTCTTC. This encodes CASSRSGLTSYNEQFF.

The chain recombines TRBV10-1 with TRBJ2-3; 15 nucleotides match TRBD2. The CDR3 consists of 14 residues. The junction had 7 bases not matched to a gene; V was cut back by 11 bases and J by 7 bases. Per the germline V gene, CDR1 is WNHNN and CDR2 is SYGVQD (reference sequence). For the CDR3, the DNA is TGCGCCTGCTGGACTAGCGGGGGGGCGAATACGCAGTATTTT. It specifies CACWTSGGANTQYF.

The chain joins TRBV10-3 to TRBJ1-5; D gene unclear. Per the germline V gene, CDR1 is ENHRY and CDR2 is SYGVKD. Trimming shortened V by 3 bases and J by 0 bases, and 6 bases separated the two germline ends. This CDR3 is 14 amino acids long. Here the CDR3 reads CAISEQNSNQPQHF. For the CDR3, the DNA is TGTGCCATCAGTGAACAAAATAGCAATCAGCCCCAGCATTTT.

Concerning this clonotype: A much more abundant neighbour one base away suggests this may be a read error. Without the conserved terminal phenylalanine or tryptophan, this CDR3 likely stems from a read error. The V call is TRBV10-3, the J call TRBJ2-1; D is ambiguous. Trimming took off 10 bases at V and 6 bases at J, with 7 bases between the two ends. Germline loops: CDR1 ENHRY, CDR2 SYGVKD. CDR3 size: 10 residues. The CDR3 DNA is TGTGCCACACCCTCCAATGAGCAGTTCCTC. Residues: CATPSNEQFL.

The V call is TRBV27, the J call TRBJ1-6; D is possibly TRBD1 (5 bases). There are 18 residues in the CDR3. Germline V gene data show CDR1 as MNHEY and CDR2 as SMNVEV (reference sequence). Trimming stripped 2 bases from V and 3 bases from J, with 17 bases between. CDR3 coding DNA: TGTGCCAGCAGTTTACGCGCGTTGACAGCTATCTATAATTCACCCCTCCACTTT. Protein sequence: CASSLRALTAIYNSPLHF.

This clonotype occurred many times. The chain has TRBV6-1 and TRBJ2-7, with 8 bases identical to TRBD2. This CDR3 contains 14 residues. V was clipped by 4 bases and J by 1 base; unmatched bases: 3. Germline lookup yields CDR1 MNHNS and CDR2 SASEGT. CDR3 nucleotides: TGTGCCAGCAGTGCAGGACTAGCTTCCTACGAGCAGTACTTC. Translated: CASSAGLASYEQYF.

This clonotype was picked up many times. The rearrangement joins TRBV6-1 to TRBJ1-5; 7 nucleotides agree with TRBD1. Germline CDR1 is MNHNS and CDR2 is SASEGT. The CDR3 has 15 residues. V lost 6 bases to trimming and J lost 4 bases; unmatched junction nucleotides: 9. The CDR3 coding sequence is TGTGCCAGCAGGCCGTTCGGGACAGTTAATCAGCCCCAGCATTTT. Its translation is CASRPFGTVNQPQHF.

This clonotype was observed a few times. The chain carries TRBV29-1 and TRBJ1-1, with 7 bases that match TRBD1. The V and J ends lost 6 bases and 2 bases, in that order; junction bases with no gene match: 6. CDR1 and CDR2 from the germline V gene are SQVTM and ANQGSEA. The CDR3 extends over 13 amino acids. The CDR3: CSVNRGSNTEAFF. DNA for the CDR3: TGCAGCGTCAACAGGGGATCCAACACTGAAGCTTTCTTT.

A single count supports this clonotype. The chain couples TRBV29-1 to TRBJ1-2, with 8 bases fitting TRBD1. V shed 0 bases, J shed 4 bases, and the junction held 10 bases outside the gene matches. The CDR3 contains 16 residues. Germline CDR1 SQVTM, CDR2 ANQGSEA. In nucleotides, the CDR3 is TGCAGCGTTGAAGATCTGGACAGGGTTTCCCTCTATGGCTACACCTTC. This gives the protein CSVEDLDRVSLYGYTF.

This clonotype was seen ten or more times. The V and J genes are TRBV6-1 and TRBJ1-1; D perhaps matches TRBD1 (5 bases). The CDR3 loop spans 13 amino acids. The V end lost 6 bases, the J end lost 0 bases, and 8 bases lay between the germline ends. Germline values: CDR1 MNHNS, CDR2 SASEGT. The CDR3 region has the DNA TGTGCCAGCAGGGGGGGAATGAACACTGAAGCTTTCTTT. This translates into CASRGGMNTEAFF.